The rows below give T cell receptor beta chains drawn from one sample of a study of blood T cell repertoires in COVID-19. Produced via immunoSEQ multiplex PCR; TCRdb's table is partial and in-frame only. This table has about 370,000 clones, 90% to 95% appearing once. Sequencing input: PBMCs or T cells enriched from blood (not recorded which). Every receptor here comes from a woman aged 40 to 50 who had been exposed to COVID-19. Each CDR3 is given with its conserved first and last residue. Fields, in order: J gene, D gene, V gene, clone size, CDR3 protein, CDR3 DNA. The D gene is left open where the match is weak. Clone size, where shown, is once, few, many, or a class for clones that have expanded.

>TRBJ1-1|.|TRBV5-1|.
CASSFGRAGEGERTEAFF
TGCGCCAGCAGCTTCGGTAGGGCAGGGGAGGGAGAAAGGACTGAAGCTTTCTTT
>TRBJ1-6|.|TRBV7-8|.
CASSLRGRGNSPLHF
TGTGCCAGCAGCTTACGGGGCAGGGGTAATTCACCCCTCCACTTT
>TRBJ2-1|.|TRBV7-8|.
CASSSGLNNEQFF
TGTGCCAGCAGCTCGGGACTTAACAATGAGCAGTTCTTC
>TRBJ2-7|TRBD2|TRBV10-1|few
CASSSSGPSYEQYF
TGCGCCAGCAGTTCTAGCGGCCCTTCCTACGAGCAGTACTTC
>TRBJ2-2|TRBD1|TRBV2|.
CASSEQGARTGELFF
TGTGCCAGCAGTGAACAGGGGGCGCGGACCGGGGAGCTGTTTTTT
>TRBJ2-1|TRBD2|TRBV6-5|.
CASSQTSGRVGEQFF
TGTGCCAGCAGCCAGACTAGCGGGAGGGTCGGGGAGCAGTTCTTC
>TRBJ1-1|TRBD1|TRBV5-5|.
CASSLVQGAPRNTEAFF
TGTGCCAGCAGCTTGGTACAGGGGGCTCCGAGGAACACTGAAGCTTTCTTT
>TRBJ2-3|TRBD2|TRBV7-2|.
CASSPSGSRGDTQYF
TGTGCCAGCAGCCCAAGCGGGAGCCGGGGGGATACGCAGTATTTT
>TRBJ1-2|TRBD1|TRBV30|.
CAWSGGQVLNYGYTF
TGTGCCTGGAGCGGGGGACAGGTCCTAAACTATGGCTACACCTTC
>TRBJ2-2|.|TRBV3-1/TRBV3-2|few
CASSRVAGELFF
TGTGCCAGCAGCCGCGTGGCCGGGGAGCTGTTTTTT
>TRBJ1-6|.|TRBV5-8|.
CASSLPPPGGSLHF
TGTGCCAGCAGCTTGCCCCCCCCCGGCGGATCCCTCCACTTT
>TRBJ2-7|.|TRBV9|.
CASSVGGGSSREQYF
TGTGCCAGCAGCGTAGGCGGCGGTTCATCGAGGGAGCAGTACTTC
>TRBJ1-6|TRBD1|TRBV6-5|.
CASSPGGSNSPLHF
TGTGCCAGCAGTCCAGGGGGATCTAATTCACCCCTCCACTTT
>TRBJ2-5|TRBD1|TRBV24-1|.
CATSGGTGAETQYF
TGTGCCACCAGTGGGGGGACAGGGGCAGAGACCCAGTACTTC
>TRBJ2-2|.|TRBV24-1|once
CATSGAGELFF
TGTGCCACCAGTGGAGCGGGGGAGCTGTTTTTT
>TRBJ1-6|TRBD1|TRBV7-9|.
CASSHGQGYSPLHF
TGTGCCAGCAGCCATGGACAGGGGTATTCACCCCTCCACTTT
>TRBJ2-5|.|TRBV7-3|.
CASSLTSSETQYF
TGTGCCAGCAGCTTAACTAGCTCAGAGACCCAGTACTTC
>TRBJ2-1|.|TRBV6-6|once
CASKVLANYNEQFF
TGTGCCAGCAAGGTCCTAGCCAATTACAATGAGCAGTTCTTC
>TRBJ2-7|TRBD2|TRBV7-2|.
CASSLGTSGRLYEQYF
TGTGCCAGCAGCTTAGGAACTAGCGGGAGATTATACGAGCAGTACTTC
>TRBJ1-4|.|TRBV3-1/TRBV3-2|.
CASSRISGVENHQLFF
TGTGCCAGCAGCCGAATCTCCGGGGTGGAGAATCATCAACTGTTTTTT